The clone carrying this T cell receptor (beta chain) showed up just a few times. The data stem from a study of T cell changes during pregnancy in multiple sclerosis. TCRdb's copy holds only in-frame clones and misses some; the assay was immunoSEQ multiplex PCR. This sample yields roughly 38,000 clones, of which roughly 92% are seen a single time; 0.78% belongs to the top ten. The sample here was CD4+ T cells from peripheral blood mononuclear cells, taken before pregnancy. The TCR sequence derives from a female donor with multiple sclerosis, enrolled in a pregnancy study.

The CDR3: CASSRQGLLSNTEAFF. In DNA form, the CDR3 reads TGTGCCAGCAGCCGACAGGGTCTATTGTCGAACACTGAAGCTTTCTTT. The chain links TRBV16 to TRBJ1-1; the match to TRBD1 covers 7 bases. J was trimmed by 1 base and V by 4 bases; bases with no gene match: 9. The CDR3 is made up of 16 amino acids. Germline CDR1 is KGHSY and CDR2 is FQNENV.